This entry is about one T cell receptor (beta chain). This clonotype was recorded many times. Its antigen is not yet known. No much larger clone exists at a distance of one base, and base qualities are not known. The data belong to a study of identical twins (dated by TCRdb to about 2016). At the level of the whole study: The study deep-sequenced TCR alpha and beta repertoires from monozygotic twins, unrelated adults of various ages and cord blood to test whether fetal clonotypes persist. To rule out contamination, the twin experiments were replicated at different times with different library preparation protocols. Results the study describes overall, beyond this receptor: Zero-insertion analyses could be partly confounded by invariant T cells such as MAIT and iNKT, although diverse VJ usage argued against such confounding for most clonotypes. The excess sharing between twins in beta out-of-frame sequences was weaker because fewer shared sequences reduced the signal-to-noise ratio. Out-of-frame TCR alpha sequences shared between twins showed an excess of low generation-probability sequences compared with coincidental sharing between unrelated individuals. Because the same donors could not be followed over many years, the conclusions relied on cross-sectional statistical analysis. Abundant cord blood beta clonotypes had fewer insertions, young adult naive repertoires showed a similar but weaker trend, and memory repertoires showed no such trend. Out-of-frame TCR alpha sharing in monozygotic twins was systematically underestimated by recombination models, whereas sharing between unrelated individuals was in agreement with the recombination models.

The library was prepared using 5' RACE. Reads for this sample came from an Illumina HiSeq 2000. A universal primer binding site was introduced by template switching, and a unique molecular identifier was present in the final cDNA, enabling accurate counting of TCR cDNA molecules. Specific primers in the conserved constant-segment region were used to synthesize first-strand cDNA for the TCR alpha and beta chains. Each cDNA library was double barcoded, with a SMART-Mk sample barcode plus Illumina barcodes, to control for contamination. TruSeq adapter sequences and Illumina sample barcodes were added in two successive PCR steps. Sequencing of the TCR alpha and beta cDNA libraries was done on the Illumina HiSeq platform using custom primers. The authors' analysis ran thus. Raw reads were processed with MiGEC to extract unique molecular identifiers, and MiXCR was used to determine CDR3 positions. Recombination models were inferred per individual with the repgenHMM and IGoR tools using an EM algorithm. Shared clonotypes were analyzed with the tcR package in R, and sharing was normalized by the product of cloneset sizes. Out-of-frame nonproductive sequences were analyzed to study raw recombination free of thymic and clonal selection effects. TCRdb took the public reads, trimmed them with fastp at Q25, ran MiXCR for clone calling and kept in-frame beta chains. Duplicate CDR3 protein sequences are folded into a single record with the most common DNA and genes. These V and J calls originate from TCRdb's pipeline instead of the authors' own analysis. The sample records 500,000 or so distinct CDR3 sequences, approximately 14% of which are singletons. The ten largest make up around 0.57% of the sample.

Every donor in the study was a healthy Caucasian. Three pairs of female monozygotic twins, all aged roughly 18 to 29 years, were included in the twin cohort. CD4+ and CD8+ T cell populations were isolated with positive isolation kits from Invitrogen. These sequences were also reported in another study, on yellow fever vaccine responses in identical twins. The second publication reports: According to the authors, in identical twins the way T cells responded to vaccination appeared partly convergent and partly personalized. In identical twins, the study followed T cell clones that responded to the vaccine with precision.

The origin of this receptor is a woman younger than 35 in good health. Material for sequencing was CD4+ T cells sorted from blood.

The DNA reads TGTGCCATCAGTGAAGGACAGGGGTATGAGCAGTTCTTC. Its translation reads: CAISEGQGYEQFF. Recombination connected TRBV10-3 to TRBJ2-1; TRBD1 agrees with 9 junctional bases. CDR1 is given as ENHRY and CDR2 as SYGVKD, both from the germline V gene. The CDR3 sequence holds 13 residues, the cysteine and phenylalanine included. The sequence is cut down to CDR3 DNA, 39 bases in frame from base 1. Trimmed from V: 3 bases; trimmed from J: 8 bases; junction bases lacking a gene match: 2.